The clone carrying this TCR beta chain has just a few counts. The antigen remains undetermined. A single record per CDR3 protein comes from TCRdb applying MiXCR to the RT-PCR reads. The sample contains roughly 180,000 distinct CDR3 sequences, about 9.3% of which appear only once. The data derive from a study of response to subunit inactivated influenza vaccine. Study-level points and caveats: The authors offered the suggestion that each seasonal influenza vaccination recruits few new T cells.

The germline V gene has CDR1 SGHDT and CDR2 YYEEEE. The CDR3 spans 13 residues. With 0 bases removed from V and 5 bases from J, the gap between germline ends came to 8 bases. The chain combines TRBV5-6 with TRBJ1-1; D is unresolved. The specimen was non-naive T cells sorted from PBMCs, collected on the day of vaccination. The receptor was derived from a man in his fifties or sixties who received an inactivated influenza vaccine. The CDR3 loop reads CASSLVGKTEAFF. DNA of the CDR3: TGTGCCAGCAGCTTGGTCGGGAAGACTGAAGCTTTCTTT.